This paragraph reports one TCR beta chain. Its specificity is not known. The data stem from a study of T cell repertoires in cytomegalovirus infection. Study as a whole: TCR beta signatures that were public indicated CMV infection and matching HLA type. Study results and caveats: HLA-C-restricted TCR beta clonotypes specific for CMV led the ex vivo response. Accumulated public TCR beta family frequency recognized individuals carrying CMV together with the relevant HLA.

TCRdb processed the reads anew with MiXCR; each CDR3 protein has one entry. The profile shows around 740,000 distinct CDR3 sequences, under 40% of them singletons. The sequencing sample was made of PBMCs. This TCR was recovered from a human donor in good health (CMV status not recorded). Some clones in this sample may be carry-over from other donors' samples.

In DNA, the CDR3 is TGTGCCAGCAGTGCTAGGTACAGGAATAATTCACCCCTCCACTTT. Amino acids: CASSARYRNNSPLHF. V gene TRBV28 combines with J gene TRBJ1-6; a possible D gene is TRBD1 (5 bases). Trimming cost V 5 bases and J 5 bases, with 13 bases left between them. Looked up from germline, CDR1 is MDHEN and CDR2 is SYDVKM. The CDR3 extends over 15 amino acids.